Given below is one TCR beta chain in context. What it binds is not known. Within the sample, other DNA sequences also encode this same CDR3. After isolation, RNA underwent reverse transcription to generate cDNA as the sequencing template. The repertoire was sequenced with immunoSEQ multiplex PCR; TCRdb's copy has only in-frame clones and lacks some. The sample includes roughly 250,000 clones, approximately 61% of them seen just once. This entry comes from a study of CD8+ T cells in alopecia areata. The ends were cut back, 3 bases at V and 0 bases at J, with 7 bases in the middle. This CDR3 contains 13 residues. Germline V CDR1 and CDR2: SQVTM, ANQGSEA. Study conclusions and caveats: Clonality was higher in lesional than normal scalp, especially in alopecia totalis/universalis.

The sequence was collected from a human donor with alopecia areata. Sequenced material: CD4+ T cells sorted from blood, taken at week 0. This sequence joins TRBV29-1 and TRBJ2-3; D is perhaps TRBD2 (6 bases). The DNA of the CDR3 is TGCAGCGTTGACGGGAGTAGCACAGATACGCAGTATTTT. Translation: CSVDGSSTDTQYF.